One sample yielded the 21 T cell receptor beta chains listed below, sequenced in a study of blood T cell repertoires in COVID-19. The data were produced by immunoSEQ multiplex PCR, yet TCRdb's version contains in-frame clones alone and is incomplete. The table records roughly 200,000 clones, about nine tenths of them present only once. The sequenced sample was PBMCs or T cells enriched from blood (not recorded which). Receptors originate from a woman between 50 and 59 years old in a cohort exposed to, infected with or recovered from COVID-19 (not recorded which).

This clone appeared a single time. As DNA, the CDR3 is TGTGCCAGCAGCCCGGGGGTTGCGAGTAGGGATGAGCAGTTCTTC. It encodes CASSPGVASRDEQFF. The chain links TRBV7-2 to TRBJ2-1, with D tentatively TRBD2 (6 bases). The CDR3 totals 15 residues. Trimming removed 5 bases at V and 8 bases at J, with 19 bases between. Germline CDR1 and CDR2: SGHTA and FQGNSA.

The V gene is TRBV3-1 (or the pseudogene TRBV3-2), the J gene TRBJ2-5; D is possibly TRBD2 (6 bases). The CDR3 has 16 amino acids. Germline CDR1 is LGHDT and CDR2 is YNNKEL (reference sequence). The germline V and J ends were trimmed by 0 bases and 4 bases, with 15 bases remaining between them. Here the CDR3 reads CASSQDPVTRAETQYF. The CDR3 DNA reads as TGTGCCAGCAGCCAAGATCCGGTGACTAGAGCAGAGACCCAGTACTTC.

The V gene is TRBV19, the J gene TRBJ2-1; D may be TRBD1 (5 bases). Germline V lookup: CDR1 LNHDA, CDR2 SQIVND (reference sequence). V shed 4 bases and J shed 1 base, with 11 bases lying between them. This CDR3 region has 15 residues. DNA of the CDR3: TGTGCCAGTAGTACAGGGTCGTTATCCTACAATGAGCAGTTCTTC. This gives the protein CASSTGSLSYNEQFF. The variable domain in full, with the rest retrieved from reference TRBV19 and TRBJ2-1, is DGGITQSPKYLFRKEGQNVTLSCEQNLNHDAMYWYRQDPGQGLRLIYYSQIVNDFQKGDIAEGYSVSREKKESFPLTVTSAQKNPTAFYLCASSTGSLSYNEQFFGPGTRLTVL.

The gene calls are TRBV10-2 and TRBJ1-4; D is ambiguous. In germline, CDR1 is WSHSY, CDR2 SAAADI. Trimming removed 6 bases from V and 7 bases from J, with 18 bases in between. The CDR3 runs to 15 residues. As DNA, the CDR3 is TGCGCCAGCAGCCCTTCGGGCGGGGTTGGTGAAAAACTGTTTTTT. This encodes CASSPSGGVGEKLFF.

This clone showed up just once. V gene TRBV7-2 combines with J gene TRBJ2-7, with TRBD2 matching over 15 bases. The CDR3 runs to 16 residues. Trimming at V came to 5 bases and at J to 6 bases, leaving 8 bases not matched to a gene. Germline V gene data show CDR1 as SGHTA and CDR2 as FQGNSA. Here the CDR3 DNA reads TGTGCCAGCAGCCCAGGACTAGCGGGGGGGCTCAGCGAGCAGTACTTC. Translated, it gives CASSPGLAGGLSEQYF.

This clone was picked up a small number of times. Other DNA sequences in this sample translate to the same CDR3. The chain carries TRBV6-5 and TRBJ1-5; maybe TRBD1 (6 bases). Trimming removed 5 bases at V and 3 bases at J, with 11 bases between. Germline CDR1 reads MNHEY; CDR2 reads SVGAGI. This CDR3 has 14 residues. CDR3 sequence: CASSNRDNNQPQHF. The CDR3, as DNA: TGTGCCAGCAGTAACCGGGACAACAATCAGCCCCAGCATTTT.

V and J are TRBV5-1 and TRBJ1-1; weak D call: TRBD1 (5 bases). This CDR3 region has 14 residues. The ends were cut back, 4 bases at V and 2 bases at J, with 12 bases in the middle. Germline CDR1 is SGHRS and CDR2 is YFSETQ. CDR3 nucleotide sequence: TGCGCCAGCAGCAAACAAGACAGAAACACTGAAGCTTTCTTT. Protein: CASSKQDRNTEAFF.

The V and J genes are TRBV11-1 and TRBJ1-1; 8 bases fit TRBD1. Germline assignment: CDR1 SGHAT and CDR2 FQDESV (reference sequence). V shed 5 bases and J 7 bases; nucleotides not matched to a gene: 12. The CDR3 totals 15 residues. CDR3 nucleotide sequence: TGTGCCAGCAGCCAGGTATGGGGACAGGACATTGAAGCTTTCTTT. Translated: CASSQVWGQDIEAFF.

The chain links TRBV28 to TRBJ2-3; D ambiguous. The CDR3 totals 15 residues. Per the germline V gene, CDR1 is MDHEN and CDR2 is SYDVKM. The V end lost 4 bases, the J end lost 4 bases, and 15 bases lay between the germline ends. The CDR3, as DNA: TGTGCCAGCAGTTCCTCCCGGGTTAAGTCAGATACGCAGTATTTT. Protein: CASSSSRVKSDTQYF. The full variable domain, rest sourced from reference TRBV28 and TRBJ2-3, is DVKVTQSSRYLVKRTGEKVFLECVQDMDHENMFWYRQDPGLGLRLIYFSYDVKMKEKGDIPEGYSVSREKKERFSLILESASTNQTSMYLCASSSSRVKSDTQYFGPGTRLTVL.

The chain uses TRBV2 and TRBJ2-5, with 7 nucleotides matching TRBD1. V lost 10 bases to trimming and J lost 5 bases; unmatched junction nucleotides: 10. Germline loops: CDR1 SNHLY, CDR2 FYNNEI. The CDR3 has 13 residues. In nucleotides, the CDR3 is TGTGCCACTCGACCGGGACAGTGGGAGACCCAGTACTTC. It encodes CATRPGQWETQYF. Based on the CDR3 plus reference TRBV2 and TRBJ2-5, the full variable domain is EPEVTQTPSHQVTQMGQEVILRCVPISNHLYFYWYRQILGQKVEFLVSFYNNEISEKSEIFDDQFSVERPDGSNFTLKIRSTKLEDSAMYFCATRPGQWETQYFGPGTRLLVL.

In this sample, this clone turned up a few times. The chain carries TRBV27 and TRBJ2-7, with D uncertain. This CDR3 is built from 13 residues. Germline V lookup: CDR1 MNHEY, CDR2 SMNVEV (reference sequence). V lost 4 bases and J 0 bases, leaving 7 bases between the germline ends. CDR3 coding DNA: TGTGCCAGCAGTTATAATCCCTCCTACGAGCAGTACTTC. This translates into CASSYNPSYEQYF.

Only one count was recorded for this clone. The CDR3 DNA reads TGTGCCAGCACCGTAAGCGGGGGAAACACCGGGGAGCTGTTTTTT. This sequence encodes CASTVSGGNTGELFF. This rearrangement joins TRBV7-6 to TRBJ2-2; 8 bases line up with TRBD2. V was clipped by 7 bases and J by 2 bases; unmatched bases: 6. The CDR3 loop spans 15 amino acids. Germline V gene data show CDR1 as SGHVS and CDR2 as FNYEAQ.

In DNA, the CDR3 is TGTGCCACCAGATTACAGGGGGTGACTGGAAACACCATATATTTT. It specifies CATRLQGVTGNTIYF. The chain uses TRBV2 and TRBJ1-3, with 8 bases aligning to TRBD1. V was clipped by 10 bases and J by 2 bases; unmatched bases: 10. Germline V lookup: CDR1 SNHLY, CDR2 FYNNEI. The CDR3 extends over 15 amino acids.

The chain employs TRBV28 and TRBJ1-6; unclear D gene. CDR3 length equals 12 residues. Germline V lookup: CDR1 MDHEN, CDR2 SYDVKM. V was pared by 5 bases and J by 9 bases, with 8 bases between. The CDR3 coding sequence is TGTGCCAGCAGTCCAGTATCTTCACCCCTCCACTTT. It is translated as CASSPVSSPLHF.

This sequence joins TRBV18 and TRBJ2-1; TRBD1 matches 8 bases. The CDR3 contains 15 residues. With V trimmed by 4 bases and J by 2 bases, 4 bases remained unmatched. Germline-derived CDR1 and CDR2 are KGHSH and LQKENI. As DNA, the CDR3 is TGTGCCAGCTCACTACAGGGGGAAACCTACAATGAGCAGTTCTTC. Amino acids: CASSLQGETYNEQFF.

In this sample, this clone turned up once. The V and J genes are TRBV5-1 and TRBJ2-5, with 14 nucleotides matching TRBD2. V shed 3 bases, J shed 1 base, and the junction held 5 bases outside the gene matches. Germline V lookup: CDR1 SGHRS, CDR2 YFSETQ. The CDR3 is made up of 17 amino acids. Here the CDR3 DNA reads TGCGCCAGCAGCTCCGGGACTAGCGGGGGACGCCAAGAGACCCAGTACTTC. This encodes CASSSGTSGGRQETQYF. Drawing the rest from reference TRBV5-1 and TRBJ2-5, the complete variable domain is KAGVTQTPRYLIKTRGQQVTLSCSPISGHRSVSWYQQTPGQGLQFLFEYFSETQRNKGNFPGRFSGRQFSNSRSEMNVSTLELGDSALYLCASSSGTSGGRQETQYFGPGTRLLVL.

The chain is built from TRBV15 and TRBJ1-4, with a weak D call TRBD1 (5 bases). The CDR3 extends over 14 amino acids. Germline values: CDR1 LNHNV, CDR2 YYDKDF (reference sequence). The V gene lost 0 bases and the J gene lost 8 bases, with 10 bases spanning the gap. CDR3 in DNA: TGTGCCACCAGCAGAGATCAGGGTCGAGAAAAACTGTTTTTT. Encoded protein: CATSRDQGREKLFF.

The DNA for the CDR3 is TGTGCCAGCAGCCCGGGGGTCACTCCTGTGCCCCTAACCAAAAACATTCAGTACTTC. Encoded protein: CASSPGVTPVPLTKNIQYF. The chain carries TRBV7-2 and TRBJ2-4, with D possibly TRBD2 on 6 matching bases. The length of the CDR3 is 19 residues. Germline V lookup: CDR1 SGHTA, CDR2 FQGNSA. Trimming pared 5 bases from V and 2 bases from J, leaving 25 bases between. The full variable domain, in which reference TRBV7-2 and TRBJ2-4 provide the parts outside the CDR3, is GAGVSQSPSNKVTEKGKDVELRCDPISGHTALYWYRQSLGQGLEFLIYFQGNSAPDKSGLPSDRFSAERTGGSVSTLTIQRTQQEDSAVYLCASSPGVTPVPLTKNIQYFGAGTRLSVL.

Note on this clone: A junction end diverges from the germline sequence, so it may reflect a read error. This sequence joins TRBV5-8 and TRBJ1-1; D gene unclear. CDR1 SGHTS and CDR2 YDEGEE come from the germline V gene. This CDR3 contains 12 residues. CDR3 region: CASRLADTEAFF. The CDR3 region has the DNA TGTGCCAGCAGGTTGGCTGACACTGAAGCTTTCTTT.

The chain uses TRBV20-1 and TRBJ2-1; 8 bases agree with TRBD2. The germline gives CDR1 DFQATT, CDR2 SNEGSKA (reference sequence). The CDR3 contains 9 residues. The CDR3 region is CNGGDEQFF. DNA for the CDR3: TGCAACGGGGGGGATGAGCAGTTCTTC.

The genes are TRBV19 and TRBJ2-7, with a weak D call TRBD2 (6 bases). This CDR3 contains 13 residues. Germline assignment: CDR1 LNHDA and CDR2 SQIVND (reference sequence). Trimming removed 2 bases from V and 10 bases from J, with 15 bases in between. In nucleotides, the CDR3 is TGTGCCAGTAGTATATACTTAGGGACTCAACAGTACTTC. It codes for CASSIYLGTQQYF.